This TCR beta chain was sequenced for a study of human T cells and chemical hapten exposure. Study as a whole: Each week of the roughly 26-week study, patients had diphenylcyclopropenone applied to the scalp.

Individual cDNA molecules received unique molecular identifiers in the library. TCRdb used MiXCR to reprocess the RACE reads, holding one entry per CDR3 protein. The data hold about 300,000 distinct CDR3 sequences, with roughly 6% observed a single time. This clonotype has just a few counts. Antigen unknown. Relative to the germline gene, one junction end is altered; a read error may explain this. Findings and limits, study-wide: Sensitizing to DPC left TCRs with a frequency above 1 in 1000 unaltered.

The CDR3 loop spans 15 amino acids. Germline V gene lookup returns CDR1 SSHAT and CDR2 FNYEAQ (reference sequence). Time point described: pre-sensitization, week 0. Indicated treatment: therapeutic diphenylcyclopropenone sensitization with weekly scalp DPC. Sequences were derived from whole blood, sampled in connection with sensitization to the hapten diphenylcyclopropenone (DPC). The sequence was collected from a woman between 18 and 29 years old with alopecia areata. Some clones in this sample may be carry-over from other donors' samples. The chain joins TRBV7-7 to TRBJ2-2; 7 bases are a match to TRBD1. CDR3 amino acids: CASSVGQPNTGELFF. CDR3 in DNA: TGTGCTAGCAGCGTGGGACAGCCGAACACCGGGGAGCTGTTTTTT.